This T cell receptor beta chain was observed in a study of blood T cells in healthy people across ages (dated by TCRdb to the mid-2010s). At the level of the whole study: In model experiments, template switching captured roughly one uniquely barcoded TCR beta cDNA molecule for every two T cells. The study measured age-related changes in TCR beta repertoire diversity using deep sequencing normalized with unique cDNA molecular identifiers. Donors were grouped into four age groups: young (average approximately 16 years), middle-aged (less than 40), aged (approximately 58) and long-lived (approximately 82). Donors of different ages were randomly distributed across sequencing lanes to avoid experimental bias. The study analyzed two additional independent replicas of 1 million unique cDNA reads from the same blood draw for two donors, one aged 18 to 29 and one aged 80 or older.

Libraries were constructed by 5' RACE. The reads were generated on an Illumina HiSeq 2500. The second PCR ran for about 6 to 12 cycles and used a J-beta primer mix along with a sample-barcoded 5' primer. Each TCR beta cDNA molecule received a unique molecular identifier from a template-switch 5' adaptor carrying 12 random nucleotides. Each sample yielded at least 2.5 million CDR3-containing paired-end reads. All of the RNA was converted into first-strand cDNA using the Mint cDNA synthesis kit, with a TRBC-specific oligonucleotide serving as the primer. Following uracil-DNA glycosylase treatment, a first 18-cycle PCR with universal primers M1SS and BC2_uni_R was performed on all cDNA. In the source study's methods: Each sample was normalized by randomly selecting 1 million high-quality reads, each carrying a distinct molecular identifier. Reads with shared molecular identifiers were discarded instead of being binned into consensus sequences. MiTCR, with a Q25 quality threshold and the strictest error-elimination algorithm, was used for CDR3 identification, clonotype clustering and error correction. A nonparametric unseen species model with Euler transformation was used to estimate a lower bound on total TCR beta diversity. TCRdb trimmed the raw reads at Q25, called clones with MiXCR and kept productive beta chains. Each CDR3 protein appears once, grouped with its most common genes and DNA. TCRdb assigned the V and J calls; the authors' analysis was not used. Recorded for this sample are about 670,000 distinct CDR3 sequences; under 65% of them occurred a single time. The leading ten clones occupy roughly 13% of the sample.

Sequences SNHLY (CDR1) and FYNNEI (CDR2) are obtained from the germline V gene. Including the terminal cysteine and phenylalanine, the CDR3 comprises 14 residues. CDR3 DNA is the only sequence kept; it has 42 bases, read in frame from the first base. Deletion took 3 bases off V and 2 bases off J, with a span of 11 bases between the germline ends. Study-level results and caveats: The percentage of naive T cells measured by flow cytometry correlated strongly with observed TCR beta diversity. Since profiling was done on bulk unsorted PBMCs, naive and antigen-experienced compartments could not be conclusively compared. As age increased, observed TCR beta diversity per million T cells dropped in a roughly linear way, and a significant reduction was already evident by age 40. Because the CMV infection status of the donors was unknown, age-related changes in expanded clonotypes may potentially have been confounded. Compared with the aged group, the long-lived group had more naive CD4+ T cells, fewer expanded clones and increased TCR diversity, suggesting age selection. Estimates of total diversity based on one million sequenced T cells were regarded as lower bounds and as underestimates.

A note on this clonotype: Its antigen remains undetermined. Qualities for individual bases were not recorded, and no much larger clone is one base off.

The roughly 39 donors, aged about 6 to 100 years, were systemically healthy Caucasian individuals from Russia. Around 10 milliliters of peripheral blood were collected from each donor into EDTA-treated Vacutainer tubes. Ficoll-Paque density-gradient centrifugation was used to isolate PBMCs, with at least 6.5 million per sample. Total RNA, at least 6 micrograms per sample, was extracted from PBMCs with Trizol reagent. For every donor, an aliquot of PBMCs went through flow cytometry to measure the percentages of naive CD45RAhigh/CD27high T cells. This TCR was sampled from an elderly woman in good health. Sequenced input: blood. The rearrangement combines TRBV2 with TRBJ2-7, and the D gene may be TRBD1, 6 bases matching. The bases read TGTGCCAGCAGTGAGGCAGGGGCCGCCTACGAGCAGTACTTC. Its coded protein is CASSEAGAAYEQYF. The variable domain in full, with residues beyond the CDR3 obtained from the reference TRBV2 and TRBJ2-7 genes, is EPEVTQTPSHQVTQMGQEVILRCVPISNHLYFYWYRQILGQKVEFLVSFYNNEISEKSEIFDDQFSVERPDGSNFTLKIRSTKLEDSAMYFCASSEAGAAYEQYFGPGTRLTVT.